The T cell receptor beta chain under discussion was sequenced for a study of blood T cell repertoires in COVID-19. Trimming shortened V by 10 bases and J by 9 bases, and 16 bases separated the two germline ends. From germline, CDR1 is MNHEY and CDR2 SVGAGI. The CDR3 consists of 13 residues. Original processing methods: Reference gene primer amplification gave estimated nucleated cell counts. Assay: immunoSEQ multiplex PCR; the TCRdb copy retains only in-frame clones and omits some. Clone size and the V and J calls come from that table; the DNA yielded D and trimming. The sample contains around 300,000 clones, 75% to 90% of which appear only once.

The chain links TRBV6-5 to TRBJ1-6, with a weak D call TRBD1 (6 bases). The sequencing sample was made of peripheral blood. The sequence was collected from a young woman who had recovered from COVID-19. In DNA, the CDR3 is TGTGCCACCAAGGGACAAGACTCTTCACCCCTCCACTTT. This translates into CATKGQDSSPLHF.